This is a list of T cell receptor beta chains from one sample in a study of memory CD4+ T cells and cytomegalovirus serostatus. The protocol was immunoSEQ multiplex PCR, while the TCRdb copy is restricted to in-frame clones and leaves out a portion. The sample lists 75,000 to 90,000 clones; more than 70% were seen once. Sequenced: memory CD4+ T cells from blood. The receptors stem from an adult in good health and CMV-seronegative. CDR3s include the opening cysteine and the closing phenylalanine or tryptophan. The D gene is left open where the match is weak. Some rows mark clone size as missing; the rest say once, few, many or name a class of expanded clone.

clone size | J gene | V gene | D gene | CDR3 protein | CDR3 DNA
few | TRBJ1-3 | TRBV5-6 | . | CASSFRASGNTIYF | TGTGCCAGCAGCTTCAGGGCCTCTGGAAACACCATATATTTT
. | TRBJ1-6 | TRBV19 | . | CASSMESENSPLHF | TGTGCCAGTAGTATGGAGTCAGAGAATTCACCCCTCCACTTT
. | TRBJ1-5 | TRBV28 | . | CASSLGGGPYQPQHF | TGTGCCAGCAGTTTGGGGGGCGGCCCCTATCAGCCCCAGCATTTT
. | TRBJ1-1 | TRBV7-3 | TRBD1 | CASSLSGTGGTEAFF | TGTGCCAGCAGCTTAAGCGGGACAGGGGGCACTGAAGCTTTCTTT
many | TRBJ1-1 | TRBV5-1 | TRBD1 | CASSLTGGTEAFF | TGCGCCAGCAGCTTGACAGGGGGCACTGAAGCTTTCTTT
. | TRBJ1-2 | TRBV4-2 | . | CASSQGVGRADYGYTF | TGTGCCAGCAGCCAAGGTGTGGGCAGGGCCGACTATGGCTACACCTTC
. | TRBJ2-5 | TRBV5-4 | TRBD2 | CASSLGLAGGQETQYF | TGTGCCAGCAGCTTGGGACTAGCGGGGGGACAAGAGACCCAGTACTTC
once | TRBJ2-3 | TRBV5-1 | TRBD2 | CASSLEGSGGPDTQYF | TGCGCCAGCAGCTTGGAGGGTAGCGGGGGTCCAGATACGCAGTATTTT
. | TRBJ1-5 | TRBV5-6 | . | CASSLFGLTYQPQHF | TGTGCCAGCAGCTTGTTTGGGTTGACCTATCAGCCCCAGCATTTT
. | TRBJ2-1 | TRBV5-6 | TRBD1 | CASSLGGTGVNEQFF | TGTGCCAGCAGCTTGGGGGGGACAGGGGTTAATGAGCAGTTCTTC
. | TRBJ2-1 | TRBV11-3 | . | CASSLGGRSNEQFF | TGTGCCAGCAGCTTAGGAGGCAGGAGCAATGAGCAGTTCTTC
. | TRBJ1-2 | TRBV30 | TRBD1 | CARPPQGSEHGYTF | TGTGCGCGCCCCCCACAGGGGAGTGAGCATGGCTACACCTTC
. | TRBJ1-5 | TRBV7-2 | . | CASSLVAGPNQPQHF | TGTGCCAGCAGCTTAGTCGCTGGGCCCAATCAGCCCCAGCATTTT
few | TRBJ2-1 | TRBV7-9 | . | CASSSETADSYNEQFF | TGTGCCAGCAGTTCAGAGACGGCCGACTCCTACAATGAGCAGTTCTTC
. | TRBJ2-3 | TRBV30 | . | CAWSVLSRGTDTQYF | TGTGCCTGGAGTGTACTCTCCAGGGGCACAGATACGCAGTATTTT
. | TRBJ2-3 | TRBV5-6 | TRBD2 | CASSLLAGDTDTQYF | TGTGCCAGCAGCTTGCTAGCGGGGGACACAGATACGCAGTATTTT
. | TRBJ2-3 | TRBV11-2 | TRBD2 | CASSFLAGGPSHSSDTQYF | TGTGCCAGCAGCTTCCTAGCGGGGGGGCCCTCGCACTCTTCAGATACGCAGTATTTT
. | TRBJ2-7 | TRBV30 | . | CAWSGGNAYEQYF | TGTGCCTGGAGTGGTGGGAATGCCTACGAGCAGTACTTC
. | TRBJ2-2 | TRBV9 | TRBD1 | CASSAEGQGAGELFF | TGTGCCAGCAGCGCAGAGGGACAGGGAGCCGGGGAGCTGTTTTTT
. | TRBJ2-7 | TRBV29-1 | . | CSATPGALDEQYF | TGCAGCGCCACCCCGGGGGCGTTAGACGAGCAGTACTTC
. | TRBJ1-3 | TRBV19 | . | CASKDDRFSGNTIYF | TGTGCCAGTAAGGACGACAGATTCTCTGGAAACACCATATATTTT